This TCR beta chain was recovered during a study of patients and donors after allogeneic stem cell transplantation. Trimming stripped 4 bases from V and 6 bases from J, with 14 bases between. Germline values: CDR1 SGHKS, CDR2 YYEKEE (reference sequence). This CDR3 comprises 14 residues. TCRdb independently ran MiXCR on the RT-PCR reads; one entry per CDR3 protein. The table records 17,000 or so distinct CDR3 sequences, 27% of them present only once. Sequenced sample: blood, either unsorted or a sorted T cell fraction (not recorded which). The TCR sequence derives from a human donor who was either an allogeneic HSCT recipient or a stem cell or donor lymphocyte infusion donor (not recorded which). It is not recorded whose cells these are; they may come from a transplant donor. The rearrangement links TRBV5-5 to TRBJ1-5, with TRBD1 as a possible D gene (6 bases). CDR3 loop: CASSQATGTQPQHF. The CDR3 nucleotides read TGTGCCAGCAGCCAAGCTACAGGGACTCAGCCCCAGCATTTT.